Reported below is one TCR beta chain. Antigen specificity is unknown. V lost 4 bases to trimming and J lost 6 bases; unmatched junction nucleotides: 9. The germline gives CDR1 SGHRS, CDR2 YFSETQ. The CDR3 is made up of 15 amino acids. Per-sample assaying covered about 10^5 TCR templates. Clones were sequenced by immunoSEQ multiplex PCR, and TCRdb holds only the in-frame ones, with some missing. The table lists roughly 120,000 clones, about 94% of them singletons. This sample is drawn from a study of siplizumab effects on memory and regulatory T cells. Whole-study findings and limits: Memory T cells appeared less diverse than naive cells, which seemed to contribute substantially to alloresponse. Neither a naive nor a memory phenotype was assignable to roughly 80-96% of proliferating CD4+ or CD8+ clones. Siplizumab produced a significant drop in alloreactive sequences attributable to unstimulated CD4+ memory cells.

The sequencing input was non-Treg CD4+ T cells sorted from blood. The chain employs TRBV5-1 and TRBJ2-3; 9 nucleotides match TRBD2. This TCR was sampled from a human donor in good health. The CDR3 region is CASSISGGQTDTQYF. CDR3 nucleotide sequence: TGCGCCAGCAGCATTAGCGGGGGCCAGACCGATACGCAGTATTTT.